The clone carrying this T cell receptor beta chain was found once. With 0 bases removed from V and 11 bases from J, the gap between germline ends came to 22 bases. The CDR3 totals 16 residues. Per the germline V gene, CDR1 is MNHEY and CDR2 is SMNVEV (reference sequence). The data stem from a study of chemoradiotherapy in HPV16-positive cancers. Data came from immunoSEQ multiplex PCR; TCRdb stores just in-frame clones and leaves some out. The sample lists fewer than 15,000 clones; around nine tenths were seen once. V gene TRBV27 combines with J gene TRBJ1-1; D call uncertain. The clonotype comes from a human donor with HPV-associated anogenital cancer. Sequences were derived from blood, sampled from a patient who underwent chemoradiotherapy. In DNA, the CDR3 is TGTGCCAGCAGTTTATCGAGGCCCGGGAGATTGTCTGCGGCTTTCTTT. This encodes CASSLSRPGRLSAAFF.